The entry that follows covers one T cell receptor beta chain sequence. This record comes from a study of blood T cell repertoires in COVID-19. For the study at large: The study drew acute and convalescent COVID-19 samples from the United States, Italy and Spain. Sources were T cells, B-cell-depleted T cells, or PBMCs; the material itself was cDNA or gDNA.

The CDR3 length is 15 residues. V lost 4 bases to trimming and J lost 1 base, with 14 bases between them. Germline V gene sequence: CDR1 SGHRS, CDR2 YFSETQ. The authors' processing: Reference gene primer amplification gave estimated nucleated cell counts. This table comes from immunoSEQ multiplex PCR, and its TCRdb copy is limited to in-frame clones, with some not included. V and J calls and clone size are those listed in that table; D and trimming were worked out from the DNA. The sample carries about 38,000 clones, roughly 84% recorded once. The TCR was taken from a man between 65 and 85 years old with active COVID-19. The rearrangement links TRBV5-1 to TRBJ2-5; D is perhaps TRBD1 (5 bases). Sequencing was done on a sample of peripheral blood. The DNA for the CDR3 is TGCGCCAGCAGCGCCCGAACAGGCTCCCAAGAGACCCAGTACTTC. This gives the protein CASSARTGSQETQYF.